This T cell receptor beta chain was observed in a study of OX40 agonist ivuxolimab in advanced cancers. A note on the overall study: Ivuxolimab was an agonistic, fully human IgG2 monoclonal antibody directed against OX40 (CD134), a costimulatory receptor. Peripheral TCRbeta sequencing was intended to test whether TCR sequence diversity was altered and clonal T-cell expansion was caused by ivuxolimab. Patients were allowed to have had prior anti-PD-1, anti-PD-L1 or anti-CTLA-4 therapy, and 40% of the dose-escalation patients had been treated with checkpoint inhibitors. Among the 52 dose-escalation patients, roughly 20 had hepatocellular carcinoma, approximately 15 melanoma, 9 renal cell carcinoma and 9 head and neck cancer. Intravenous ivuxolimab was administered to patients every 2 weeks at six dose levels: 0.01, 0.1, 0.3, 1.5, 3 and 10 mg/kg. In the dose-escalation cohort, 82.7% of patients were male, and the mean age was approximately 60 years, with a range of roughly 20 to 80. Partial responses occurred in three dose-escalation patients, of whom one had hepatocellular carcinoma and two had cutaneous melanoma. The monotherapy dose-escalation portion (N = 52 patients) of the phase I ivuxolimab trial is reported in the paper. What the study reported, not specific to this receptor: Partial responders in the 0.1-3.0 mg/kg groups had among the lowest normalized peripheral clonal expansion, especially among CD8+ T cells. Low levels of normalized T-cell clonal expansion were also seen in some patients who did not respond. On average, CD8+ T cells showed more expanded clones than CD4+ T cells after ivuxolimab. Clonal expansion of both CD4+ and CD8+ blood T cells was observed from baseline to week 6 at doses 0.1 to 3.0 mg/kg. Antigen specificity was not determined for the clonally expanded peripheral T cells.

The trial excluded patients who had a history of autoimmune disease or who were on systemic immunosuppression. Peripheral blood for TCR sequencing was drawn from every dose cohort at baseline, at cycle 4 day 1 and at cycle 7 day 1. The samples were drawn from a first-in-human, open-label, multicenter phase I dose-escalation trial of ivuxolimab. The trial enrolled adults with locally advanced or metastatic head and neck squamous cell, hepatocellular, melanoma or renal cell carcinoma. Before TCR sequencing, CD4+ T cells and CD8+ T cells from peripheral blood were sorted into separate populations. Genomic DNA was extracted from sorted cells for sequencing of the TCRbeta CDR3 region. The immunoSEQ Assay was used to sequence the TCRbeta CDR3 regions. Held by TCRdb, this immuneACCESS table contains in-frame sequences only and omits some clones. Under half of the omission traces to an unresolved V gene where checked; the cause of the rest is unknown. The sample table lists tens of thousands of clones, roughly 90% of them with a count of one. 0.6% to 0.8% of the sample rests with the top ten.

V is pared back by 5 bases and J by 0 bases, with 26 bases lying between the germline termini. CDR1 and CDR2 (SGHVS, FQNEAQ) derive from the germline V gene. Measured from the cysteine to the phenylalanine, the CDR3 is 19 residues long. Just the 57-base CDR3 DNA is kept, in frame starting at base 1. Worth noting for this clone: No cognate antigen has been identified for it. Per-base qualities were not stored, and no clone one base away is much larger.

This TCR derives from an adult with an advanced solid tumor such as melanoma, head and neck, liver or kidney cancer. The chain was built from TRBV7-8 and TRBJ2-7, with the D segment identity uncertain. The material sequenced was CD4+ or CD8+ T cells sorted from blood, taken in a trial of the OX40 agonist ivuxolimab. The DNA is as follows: TGTGCCAGCAGCAGTAGTGGTCTGCGCCTGCACGCTAGCTCCTACGAGCAGTACTTC. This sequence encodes CASSSSGLRLHASSYEQYF.